These T cell receptor beta chains were read from a single sample in a study of blood T cells in healthy people across ages. MiXCR, applied by TCRdb to the 5' RACE reads, yields one record per CDR3 protein. The table lists some 880,000 distinct CDR3 sequences, 30% to 45% of them singletons, with roughly 13% in the top ten. Material: blood. These receptors came from a man between 18 and 29 years old in good health. CDR3s include the opening cysteine and the closing phenylalanine or tryptophan. Each record gives: V gene, clone size, D gene, J gene, CDR3 protein, CDR3 DNA. D genes are given only for firm matches. Not every row has a clone size; where given, it reads once, few, many or a size class.

V gene: TRBV27; clone size: few; D gene: TRBD1; J gene: TRBJ1-6; CDR3 protein: CASRRDRGNSPLHF; CDR3 DNA: TGTGCCAGCAGACGGGACAGGGGTAATTCACCCCTCCACTTT
V gene: TRBV7-9; clone size: -; D gene: TRBD1; J gene: TRBJ1-2; CDR3 protein: CASSPGQGRESYTF; CDR3 DNA: TGTGCCAGCAGCCCCGGACAGGGGAGGGAGAGCTACACCTTC
V gene: TRBV20-1; clone size: -; D gene: TRBD2; J gene: TRBJ2-7; CDR3 protein: CSARAQVGGVYNEQYF; CDR3 DNA: TGCAGTGCTAGGGCCCAAGTTGGGGGGGTATACAATGAGCAGTACTTC
V gene: TRBV27; clone size: -; D gene: -; J gene: TRBJ1-2; CDR3 protein: CASSPAGVRGYTF; CDR3 DNA: TGTGCCAGCAGTCCCGCAGGGGTTCGTGGCTACACCTTC
V gene: TRBV20-1; clone size: many; D gene: -; J gene: TRBJ2-3; CDR3 protein: CSAMNGAVTDTQYF; CDR3 DNA: TGCAGTGCTATGAACGGGGCAGTCACAGATACGCAGTATTTT
V gene: TRBV5-5; clone size: few; D gene: TRBD1; J gene: TRBJ2-1; CDR3 protein: CASSPLRDSRSYNEQFF; CDR3 DNA: TGTGCCAGCAGCCCGCTCCGGGACAGTCGTTCCTACAATGAGCAGTTCTTC
V gene: TRBV20-1; clone size: -; D gene: -; J gene: TRBJ1-2; CDR3 protein: CSATQGSNYGYTF; CDR3 DNA: TGCAGTGCTACACAGGGATCGAACTATGGCTACACCTTC
V gene: TRBV20-1; clone size: many; D gene: -; J gene: TRBJ1-2; CDR3 protein: CSADSNYGYTF; CDR3 DNA: TGCAGTGCCGACAGCAACTATGGCTACACCTTC
V gene: TRBV13; clone size: -; D gene: -; J gene: TRBJ1-4; CDR3 protein: CASSGQVSATNEKLFF; CDR3 DNA: TGTGCCAGCAGTGGCCAGGTTTCAGCAACTAATGAAAAACTGTTTTTT
V gene: TRBV7-3; clone size: few; D gene: -; J gene: TRBJ1-6; CDR3 protein: CASSLNRDSPLHF; CDR3 DNA: TGTGCCAGCAGCTTGAACAGGGATTCACCCCTCCACTTT
V gene: TRBV5-1; clone size: -; D gene: -; J gene: TRBJ2-3; CDR3 protein: CASSLWEPTDTQYF; CDR3 DNA: TGCGCCAGCAGCTTGTGGGAGCCGACAGATACGCAGTATTTT
V gene: TRBV10-3; clone size: -; D gene: -; J gene: TRBJ2-7; CDR3 protein: CAISETGHSSYEQYF; CDR3 DNA: TGTGCCATCAGTGAGACCGGACATTCCTCCTACGAGCAGTACTTC
V gene: TRBV3-1; clone size: -; D gene: -; J gene: TRBJ1-2; CDR3 protein: CASSQDYRVGYGYTF; CDR3 DNA: TGTGCCAGCAGCCAAGATTACAGGGTAGGCTATGGCTACACCTTC
V gene: TRBV20-1; clone size: -; D gene: TRBD1; J gene: TRBJ1-2; CDR3 protein: CSARDRRGGYTF; CDR3 DNA: TGCAGTGCTAGGGACAGGAGAGGCGGCTACACCTTC
V gene: TRBV27; clone size: -; D gene: -; J gene: TRBJ2-3; CDR3 protein: CASSPEPDTQYF; CDR3 DNA: TGTGCCAGCAGCCCGGAGCCAGATACGCAGTATTTT
V gene: TRBV21-1; clone size: few; D gene: -; J gene: TRBJ2-1; CDR3 protein: CASSKGEGLGDEQFF; CDR3 DNA: TGTGCCAGCAGCAAAGGTGAAGGGTTGGGGGATGAGCAGTTCTTC